This T cell receptor beta chain was sequenced for a study of T-cell reconstitution after alpha-beta-depleted transplantation in children. Molecular barcoding with unique molecular identifiers was used for the TCRbeta library. TCRdb fed the PCR reads into MiXCR, producing one record per CDR3 protein. The sample lists fewer than 250,000 distinct CDR3 sequences; approximately 8.9% were seen once. This clonotype was detected many times. The CDR3 length is 13 residues. Germline V lookup: CDR1 MNHNY, CDR2 SVGAGI (reference sequence). The V gene lost 2 bases and the J gene lost 5 bases, with 9 bases spanning the gap.

Sequenced here: PBMCs, mostly from graft donor cells, sampled 180 days after TCRalphabeta/CD19-depleted stem cell transplant. This TCR was recovered from a male patient aged 5 to 17 who had a stem cell transplant for acute lymphoblastic leukemia, so the T cells may come from the graft donor. The chain is built from TRBV6-6 and TRBJ1-1; D remains ambiguous. DNA for the CDR3: TGTGCCAGCAGTTACGTGACAAATACTGAAGCTTTCTTT. Amino acid sequence: CASSYVTNTEAFF.